The rows below give T cell receptor beta chains drawn from one sample of a study of CD8 T cells in Susac syndrome. In TCRdb, the immunoSEQ multiplex PCR reads were re-called with MiXCR into one record per CDR3 protein. The data show fewer than 200,000 distinct CDR3 sequences, approximately 93% seen once. The sequencing input was CD4+ T cells from PBMCs. These receptors were collected from a human donor in good health. Each CDR3 is given with its conserved first and last residue. The D gene is left open where the match is weak. Some rows mark clone size as missing; the rest say once, few, many or name a class of expanded clone.

size,D,V,J,DNA,CDR3
once,NA,TRBV5-1,TRBJ2-5,TGCGCCAGCAGCTTGGGACAGGAAGAGACCCAGTACTTC,CASSLGQEETQYF
NA,NA,TRBV7-2,TRBJ2-4,TGTGCCAGCAGCTTAGACCTGATTCAGTACTTC,CASSLDLIQYF
NA,NA,TRBV5-1,TRBJ1-6,TGCGCCAGCAGCCTCCGACGGGGTAATTCACCCCTCCACTTT,CASSLRRGNSPLHF
NA,NA,TRBV15,TRBJ2-1,TGTGCCACCAGCAGAGATAGGGGTTACAATGAGCAGTTCTTC,CATSRDRGYNEQFF
NA,NA,TRBV2,TRBJ1-2,TGTGCCAGCAGTTCCTTGCTCGCGGGACACCTCTATGGCTACACCTTC,CASSSLLAGHLYGYTF
once,NA,TRBV7-9,TRBJ1-6,TGTGCCAGCAGCTTATTACAGAGAAATTCACCCCTCCACTTT,CASSLLQRNSPLHF
NA,NA,TRBV28,TRBJ2-5,TGTGCCAGCAGTTTTGGCAGGGCAGGGGTAGAGACCCAGTACTTC,CASSFGRAGVETQYF
NA,TRBD1,TRBV5-5,TRBJ2-1,TGTGCCAGCGCATCCCACGGGACAGGGGCAGGAGGGCAGTTCTTC,CASASHGTGAGGQFF
NA,NA,TRBV5-1,TRBJ1-4,TGCGCCAGCAGCTTAGAGTTATCTAATGAAAAACTGTTTTTT,CASSLELSNEKLFF
NA,TRBD1,TRBV12-3/TRBV12-4,TRBJ1-2,TGTGCCAGCCTCCCAGGGGCCGGGACAGGGAAAGAGGGCTACACCTTC,CASLPGAGTGKEGYTF
NA,NA,TRBV7-9,TRBJ1-2,TGTGCCAGCAGCCAGGGAGTGAGCGGTGGCTACACCTTC,CASSQGVSGGYTF
NA,TRBD2,TRBV14,TRBJ2-3,TGTGCCAGCAGCCAACTAGCGGGGGGCACAGATACGCAGTATTTT,CASSQLAGGTDTQYF
NA,NA,TRBV9,TRBJ2-2,TGTGCCAGCAGCGTAGATCCCGGGGCGGGCACCGGGGAGCTGTTTTTT,CASSVDPGAGTGELFF
once,NA,TRBV7-2,TRBJ2-3,TGTGCCAGCAGCCCACGGCGGGCCACAGATACGCAGTATTTT,CASSPRRATDTQYF
NA,NA,TRBV4-1,TRBJ2-5,TGCGCCAGCAGCCAAAGTACCGGGACGTCGAGTGGGACCCAGTACTTC,CASSQSTGTSSGTQYF
NA,NA,TRBV7-9,TRBJ1-1,TGTGCCAGCAGTCCCCCGGGACACTCTAACACTGAAGCTTTCTTT,CASSPPGHSNTEAFF
NA,NA,TRBV5-1,TRBJ2-4,TGCGCCAGCAGCTCGACCGGGACGGGAAACATTCAGTACTTC,CASSSTGTGNIQYF